This paragraph covers one T cell receptor (beta chain) sequence. TCRdb keeps only in-frame clones here, not all; method: immunoSEQ multiplex PCR. This sample carries some 400,000 clones, about 95% of them seen once, and the ten largest clones take approximately 0.02%. These data originate in a study of shared T cell receptors in the human thymus. V lost 7 bases and J lost 0, with 10 bases in between. The CDR3 length is 14 residues. Germline V lookup: CDR1 MGHRA, CDR2 YSYEKL. Material for sequencing was thymocytes. The chain joins TRBV4-1 to TRBJ2-1, with D perhaps matching TRBD2 (5 bases). The sequence derives from a human donor. CDR3 loop: CASTLGSSYNEQFF. The CDR3 coding sequence is TGCGCCAGCACCCTGGGGAGCTCCTACAATGAGCAGTTCTTC.